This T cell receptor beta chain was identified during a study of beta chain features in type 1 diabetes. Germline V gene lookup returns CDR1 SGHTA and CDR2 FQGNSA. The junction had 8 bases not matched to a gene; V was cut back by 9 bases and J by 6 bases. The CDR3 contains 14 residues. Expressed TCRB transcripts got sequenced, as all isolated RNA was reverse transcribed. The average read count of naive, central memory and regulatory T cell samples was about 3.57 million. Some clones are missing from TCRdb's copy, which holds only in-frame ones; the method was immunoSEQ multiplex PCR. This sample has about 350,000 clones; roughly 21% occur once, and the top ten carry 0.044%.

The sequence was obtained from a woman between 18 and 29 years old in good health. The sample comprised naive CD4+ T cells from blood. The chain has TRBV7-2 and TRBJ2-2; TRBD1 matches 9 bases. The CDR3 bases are TGTGCCAGTGGGGGACAGGGTTTTGCCGGGGAGCTGTTTTTT. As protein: CASGGQGFAGELFF.